The following is a T cell receptor (beta chain) sequence with its context. Its antigen remains unknown. This record comes from a study of shared clonotypes between healthy human individuals. Only in-frame clones appear in the TCRdb table, and some are missing; sequencing was by immunoSEQ multiplex PCR. The sample lists 2 million to 2.5 million clones, under 95% occurring once. The CDR3 has 13 residues. Trimming stripped 1 base from V and 4 bases from J, with 8 bases between. Germline V gene sequence: CDR1 MGHDK, CDR2 SYGVNS. Study results and limitations: Researchers sampled blood only, noting tissue repertoires likely differ.

Sample: naive CD4+ T cells from PBMCs. This sample's subset: CD45RA+ positively selected. This clonotype originated in a man between 18 and 35 years old in good health. Some clones in this sample may be carry-over from other donors' samples. This chain uses TRBV25-1 with TRBJ2-7; D is possibly TRBD2 (6 bases). CDR3 DNA sequence: TGTGCCAGCAGTGAATCAGGGAGGTACGAGCAGTACTTC. It translates to CASSESGRYEQYF.